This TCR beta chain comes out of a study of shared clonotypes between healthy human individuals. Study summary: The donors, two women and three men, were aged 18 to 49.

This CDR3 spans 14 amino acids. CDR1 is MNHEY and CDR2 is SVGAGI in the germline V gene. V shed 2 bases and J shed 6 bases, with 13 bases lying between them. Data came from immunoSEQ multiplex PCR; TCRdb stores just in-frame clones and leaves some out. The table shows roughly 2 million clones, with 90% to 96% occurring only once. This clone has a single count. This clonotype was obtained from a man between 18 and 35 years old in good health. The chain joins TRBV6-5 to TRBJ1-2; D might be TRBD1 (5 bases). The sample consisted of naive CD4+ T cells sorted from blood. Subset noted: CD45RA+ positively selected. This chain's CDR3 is CASSYLGQGHGYTF. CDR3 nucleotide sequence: TGTGCCAGCAGTTACCTAGGGCAGGGTCATGGCTACACCTTC.